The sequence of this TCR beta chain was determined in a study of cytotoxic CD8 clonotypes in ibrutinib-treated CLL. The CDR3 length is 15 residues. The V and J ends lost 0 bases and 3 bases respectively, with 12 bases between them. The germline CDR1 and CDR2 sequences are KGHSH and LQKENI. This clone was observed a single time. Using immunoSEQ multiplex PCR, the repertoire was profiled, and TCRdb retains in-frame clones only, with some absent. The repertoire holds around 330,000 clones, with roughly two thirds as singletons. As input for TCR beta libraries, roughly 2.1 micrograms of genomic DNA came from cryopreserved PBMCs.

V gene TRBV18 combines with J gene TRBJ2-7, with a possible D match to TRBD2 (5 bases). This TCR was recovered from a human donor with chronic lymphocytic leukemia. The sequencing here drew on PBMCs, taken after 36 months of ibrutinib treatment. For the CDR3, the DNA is TGTGCCAGCTCACCACCATCGGGGAAATTCTACGAGCAGTACTTC. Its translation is CASSPPSGKFYEQYF.